Below are 8 T cell receptor beta chains sequenced from a single sample in a study of shared clonotypes between healthy human individuals. The assay was immunoSEQ multiplex PCR, and TCRdb's table has in-frame clones only and misses some. The table includes millions of clones, roughly 92% detected once. Sequencing input: naive CD4+ T cells sorted from blood. Subset indicated: CD45RA+ positively selected. The receptors derive from a young man in good health.

This clone was picked up one time. The chain is built from TRBV28 and TRBJ2-3, with 12 bases identical to TRBD2. This CDR3 comprises 16 residues. The J segment lost 2 bases and the V segment lost 4 bases, leaving 4 bases of the junction unmatched. Germline assignment: CDR1 MDHEN and CDR2 SYDVKM. The chain's CDR3 is CASSSWTSGNTDTQYF. The CDR3 DNA sequence: TGTGCCAGCAGTTCCTGGACTAGCGGGAACACAGATACGCAGTATTTT.

The chain employs TRBV25-1 and TRBJ2-7; 8 nucleotides match TRBD1. CDR1 and CDR2 from the germline V gene are MGHDK and SYGVNS. The J segment lost 0 bases and the V segment lost 4 bases, leaving 5 bases of the junction unmatched. The CDR3 loop spans 15 amino acids. The CDR3 DNA follows: TGTGCCAGCAGTGGGGGACAGGCCAGCTCCTACGAGCAGTACTTC. Residues: CASSGGQASSYEQYF.

The chain has TRBV6-5 and TRBJ1-2, with D tentatively TRBD1 (5 bases). V lost 0 bases to trimming and J lost 4 bases, with 12 bases between them. Germline CDR1 is MNHEY and CDR2 is SVGAGI. CDR3 length: 15 residues. CDR3 DNA: TGTGCCAGCAGTTACTCGACAGAATTCTCCTATGGCTACACCTTC. Amino acid sequence: CASSYSTEFSYGYTF.

The CDR3, as DNA: TGTGCCAGCTCACTTTCCTTCCGGGACCTGACGGATCAGCCCCAGCATTTT. Its protein product is CASSLSFRDLTDQPQHF. The chain employs TRBV18 and TRBJ1-5, with a possible D match to TRBD1 (5 bases). In germline, CDR1 is KGHSH, CDR2 LQKENI. CDR3 size: 17 residues. V was cut by 4 bases and J by 5 bases, with 21 bases left in between.

The V and J genes are TRBV5-1 and TRBJ2-5; the D gene could be TRBD1 or TRBD2 (5 bases each). CDR1 and CDR2 from the germline V gene are SGHRS and YFSETQ. CDR3 length: 12 residues. The CDR3 DNA reads as TGCGCTAGCGCAGGGCCGCAAGAGACCCAGTACTTC. Protein: CASAGPQETQYF. Together with reference TRBV5-1 and TRBJ2-5, the CDR3 gives the full variable domain: KAGVTQTPRYLIKTRGQQVTLSCSPISGHRSVSWYQQTPGQGLQFLFEYFSETQRNKGNFPGRFSGRQFSNSRSEMNVSTLELGDSALYLCASAGPQETQYFGPGTRLLVL.

Points on this clone: The same CDR3 arises from other DNA sequences in this sample as well. The chain recombines TRBV19 with TRBJ1-1, with 9 bases fitting TRBD1. This CDR3 is built from 13 residues. The germline gives CDR1 LNHDA, CDR2 SQIVND (reference sequence). V lost 4 bases, J lost 4 bases, and 1 base stayed unmatched. The CDR3 loop is CASSTTGGTEAFF. The CDR3 DNA reads as TGTGCCAGTAGTACGACAGGGGGCACTGAAGCTTTCTTT.

The V call is TRBV18, the J call TRBJ1-2; 8 bases fit TRBD1. V lost 5 bases and J lost 6; bases outside the gene matches: 5. Germline CDR1 KGHSH, CDR2 LQKENI. This CDR3 is 13 amino acids long. CDR3 sequence (DNA): TGTGCCAGCTCAGCCCCAGGGGGCGATGGCTACACCTTC. Translation gives CASSAPGGDGYTF.

This rearrangement joins TRBV30 to TRBJ1-2; the D is unclear. CDR1 and CDR2 from the germline V gene are GTSNPN and SVGIG (reference sequence). V was cut by 4 bases and J by 1 base, with 7 bases left in between. The CDR3 is 12 amino acids. CDR3 residues: CAWNWDNYGYTF. The CDR3 DNA sequence: TGTGCCTGGAATTGGGATAACTATGGCTACACCTTC.